This T cell receptor (beta chain) was recorded in a study of T cell responses to AZD1222 COVID-19 vaccine. V lost 2 bases and J 2 bases, leaving 6 bases between the germline ends. Germline values: CDR1 SEHNR, CDR2 FQNEAQ (reference sequence). The CDR3 runs to 13 residues. Here immunoSEQ multiplex PCR was the method, and the copy in TCRdb shows in-frame clones only, minus some. In the table there are tens of thousands of clones, over 75% of which are singletons. As concerns this clone: Its antigen is not known.

Broader study findings: Receipt of two AZD1222 doses was followed by a rise in Spike-specific TCR breadth and depth.

This receptor was obtained from an adult in good health. This chain joins TRBV7-9 and TRBJ2-5; D uncertain. Specimen: peripheral blood, collected on day 0 of AZD1222 vaccination. Here the CDR3 DNA reads TGTGCCAGCAGCTTATTCTCACAAGAGACCCAGTACTTC. This translates into CASSLFSQETQYF.